This T cell receptor beta chain was profiled in a study of radiotherapy plus CTLA-4 blockade in lung cancer. Germline lookup yields CDR1 LNHDA and CDR2 SQIVND (reference sequence). Trimming cost V 5 bases and J 6 bases, with 11 bases left between them. The CDR3 extends over 12 amino acids. Data came from immunoSEQ multiplex PCR; TCRdb stores just in-frame clones and leaves some out. The top ten clones hold 40% of a sample with about 73,000 clones, around nine tenths of them seen once. This receptor was taken from a human donor with non-small cell lung cancer that progressed on radiotherapy plus ipilimumab. This material consisted of peripheral blood, taken from a patient treated with radiotherapy plus ipilimumab. V and J are TRBV19 and TRBJ2-7; D is ambiguous. CDR3 sequence (DNA): TGTGCCAGTAGTGAGAGATTCGGCGAGCAGTACTTC. As protein: CASSERFGEQYF.